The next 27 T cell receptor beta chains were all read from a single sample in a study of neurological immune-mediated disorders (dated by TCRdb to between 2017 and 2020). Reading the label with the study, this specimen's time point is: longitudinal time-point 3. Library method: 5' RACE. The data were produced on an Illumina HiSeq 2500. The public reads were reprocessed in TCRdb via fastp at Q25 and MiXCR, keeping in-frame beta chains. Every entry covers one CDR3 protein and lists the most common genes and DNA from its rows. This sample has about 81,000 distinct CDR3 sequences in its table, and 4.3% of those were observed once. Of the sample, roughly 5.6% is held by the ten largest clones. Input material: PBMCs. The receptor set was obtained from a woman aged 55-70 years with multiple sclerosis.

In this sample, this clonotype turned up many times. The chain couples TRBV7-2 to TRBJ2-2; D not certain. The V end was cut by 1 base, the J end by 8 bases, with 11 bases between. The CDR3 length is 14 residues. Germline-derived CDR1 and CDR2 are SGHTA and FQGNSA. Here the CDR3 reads CASSLVPAVGELFF. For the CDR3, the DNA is TGTGCCAGCAGCTTAGTACCCGCGGTGGGGGAGCTGTTTTTT.

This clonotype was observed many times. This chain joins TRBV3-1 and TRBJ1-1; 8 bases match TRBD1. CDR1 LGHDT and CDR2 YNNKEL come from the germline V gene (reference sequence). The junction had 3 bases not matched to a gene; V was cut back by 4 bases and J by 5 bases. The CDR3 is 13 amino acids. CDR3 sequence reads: CASSPTGVTEAFF. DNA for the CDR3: TGTGCCAGCAGCCCGACAGGGGTAACTGAAGCTTTCTTT. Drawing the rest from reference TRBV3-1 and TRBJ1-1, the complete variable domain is DTAVSQTPKYLVTQMGNDKSIKCEQNLGHDTMYWYKQDSKKFLKIMFSYNNKELIINETVPNRFSPKSPDKAHLNLHINSLELGDSAVYFCASSPTGVTEAFFGQGTRLTVV.

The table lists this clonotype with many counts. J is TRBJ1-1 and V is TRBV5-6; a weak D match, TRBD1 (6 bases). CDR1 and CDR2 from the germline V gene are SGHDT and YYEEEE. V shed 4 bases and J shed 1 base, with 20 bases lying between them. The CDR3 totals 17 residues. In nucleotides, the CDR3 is TGTGCCAGCAGCCCGATTCGCGGGGGCGGTGGGAACACTGAAGCTTTCTTT. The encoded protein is CASSPIRGGGGNTEAFF.

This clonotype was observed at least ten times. The DNA of the CDR3 is TGTGCCAGCAGTGAGGGGTACAATGAGCAGTTCTTC. Residues: CASSEGYNEQFF. The V gene is TRBV6-6, the J gene TRBJ2-1; D may match TRBD1 or TRBD2 (5 bases each). CDR1 MNHNY and CDR2 SVGAGI come from the germline V gene (reference sequence). This CDR3 has 12 amino acids. Trimming stripped 5 bases from V and 4 bases from J, with 6 bases between.

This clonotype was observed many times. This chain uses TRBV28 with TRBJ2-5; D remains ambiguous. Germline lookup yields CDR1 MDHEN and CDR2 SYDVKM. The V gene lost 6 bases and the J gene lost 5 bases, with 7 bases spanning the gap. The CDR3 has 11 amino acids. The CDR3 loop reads CASSTEETQYF. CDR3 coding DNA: TGTGCCAGCAGCACAGAGGAGACCCAGTACTTC.

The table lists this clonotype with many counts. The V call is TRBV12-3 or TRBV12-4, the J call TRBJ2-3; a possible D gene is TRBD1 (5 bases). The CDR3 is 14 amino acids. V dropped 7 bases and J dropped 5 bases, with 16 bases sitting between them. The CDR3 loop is CASTTAQGEDTQYF. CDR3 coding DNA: TGTGCCAGCACCACCGCCCAGGGCGAAGATACGCAGTATTTT.

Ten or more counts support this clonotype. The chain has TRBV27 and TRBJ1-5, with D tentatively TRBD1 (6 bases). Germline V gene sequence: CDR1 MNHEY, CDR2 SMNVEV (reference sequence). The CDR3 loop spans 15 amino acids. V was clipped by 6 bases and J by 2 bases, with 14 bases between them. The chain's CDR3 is CASSLQGLGNQPQHF. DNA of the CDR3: TGTGCCAGCAGCCTACAGGGTTTGGGCAATCAGCCCCAGCATTTT.

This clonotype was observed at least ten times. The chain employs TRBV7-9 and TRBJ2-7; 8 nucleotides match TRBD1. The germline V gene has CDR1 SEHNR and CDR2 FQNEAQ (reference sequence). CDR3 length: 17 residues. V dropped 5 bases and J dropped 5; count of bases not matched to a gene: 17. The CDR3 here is CASSPPFSTGDLHEQYF. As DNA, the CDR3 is TGTGCCAGCAGCCCACCCTTCTCGACAGGGGATCTCCACGAGCAGTACTTC.

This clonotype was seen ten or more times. The CDR3 DNA sequence: TGTGCCAGCAGCCCCTCCCCGGGGAGCTCCTACGAGCAGTACTTC. Protein sequence: CASSPSPGSSYEQYF. The J gene is TRBJ2-7, the V gene TRBV7-8; TRBD2 is a possible D gene (5 bases). V was cut by 5 bases and J by 0 bases, with 14 bases left in between. The germline gives CDR1 SGHVS, CDR2 FQNEAQ. The CDR3 consists of 15 residues.

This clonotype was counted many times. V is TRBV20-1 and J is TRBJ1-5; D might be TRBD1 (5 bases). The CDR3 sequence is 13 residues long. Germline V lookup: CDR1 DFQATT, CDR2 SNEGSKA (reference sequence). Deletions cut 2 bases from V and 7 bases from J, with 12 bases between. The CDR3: CSARPQGGQPQHF. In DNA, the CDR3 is TGCAGTGCTAGACCGCAGGGCGGCCAGCCCCAGCATTTT.

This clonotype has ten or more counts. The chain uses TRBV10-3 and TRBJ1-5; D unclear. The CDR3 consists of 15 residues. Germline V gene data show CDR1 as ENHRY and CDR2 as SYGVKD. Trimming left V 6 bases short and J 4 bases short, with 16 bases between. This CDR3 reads CAIRADSTTNQPQHF. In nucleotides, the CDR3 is TGTGCCATCAGGGCGGATTCTACTACTAATCAGCCCCAGCATTTT.

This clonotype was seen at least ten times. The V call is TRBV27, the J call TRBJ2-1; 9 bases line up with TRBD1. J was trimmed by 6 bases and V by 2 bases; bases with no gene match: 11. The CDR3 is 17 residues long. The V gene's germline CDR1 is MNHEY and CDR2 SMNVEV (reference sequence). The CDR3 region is CASSLGNRGRRLNEQFF. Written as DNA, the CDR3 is TGTGCCAGCAGTTTAGGTAACAGGGGGCGAAGACTCAATGAGCAGTTCTTC.

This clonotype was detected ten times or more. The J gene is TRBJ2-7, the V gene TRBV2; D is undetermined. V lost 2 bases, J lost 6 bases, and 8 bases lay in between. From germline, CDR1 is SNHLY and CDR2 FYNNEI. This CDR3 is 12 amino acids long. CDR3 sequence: CASSELGGEQYF. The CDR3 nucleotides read TGTGCCAGCAGTGAACTCGGTGGCGAGCAGTACTTC.

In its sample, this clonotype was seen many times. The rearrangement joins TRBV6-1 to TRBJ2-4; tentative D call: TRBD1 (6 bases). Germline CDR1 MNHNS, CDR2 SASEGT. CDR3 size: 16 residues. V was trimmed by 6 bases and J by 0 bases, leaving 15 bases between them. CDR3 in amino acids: CASRTGQPSAKNIQYF. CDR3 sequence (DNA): TGTGCCAGCAGGACCGGACAGCCTTCAGCCAAAAACATTCAGTACTTC.

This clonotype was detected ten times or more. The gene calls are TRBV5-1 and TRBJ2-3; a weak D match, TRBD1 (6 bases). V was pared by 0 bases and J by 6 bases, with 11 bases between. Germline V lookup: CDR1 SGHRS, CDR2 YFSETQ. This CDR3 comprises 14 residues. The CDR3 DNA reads TGCGCCAGCAGCTTGGCCCGCGACAGGGATACGCAGTATTTT. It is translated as CASSLARDRDTQYF.

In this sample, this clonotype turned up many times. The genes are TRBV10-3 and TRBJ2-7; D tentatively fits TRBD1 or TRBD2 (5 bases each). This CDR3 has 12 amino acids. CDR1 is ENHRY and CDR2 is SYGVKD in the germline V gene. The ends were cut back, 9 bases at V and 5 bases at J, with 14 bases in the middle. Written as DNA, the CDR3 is TGTGCCATGGGGGACCAAACGCACGAGCAGTACTTC. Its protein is CAMGDQTHEQYF.

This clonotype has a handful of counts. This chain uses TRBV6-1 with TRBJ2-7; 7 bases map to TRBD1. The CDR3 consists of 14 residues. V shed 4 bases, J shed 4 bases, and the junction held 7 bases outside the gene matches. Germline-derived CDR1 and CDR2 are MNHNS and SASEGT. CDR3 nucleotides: TGTGCCAGCAGTGTCCGGGACAGAAGATACGAGCAGTACTTC. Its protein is CASSVRDRRYEQYF.

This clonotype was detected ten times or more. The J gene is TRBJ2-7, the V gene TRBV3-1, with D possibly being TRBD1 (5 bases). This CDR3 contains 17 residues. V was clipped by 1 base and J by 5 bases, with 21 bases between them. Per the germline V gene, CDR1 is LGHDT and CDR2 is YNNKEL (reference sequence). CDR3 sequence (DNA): TGTGCCAGCAGCCAAGGAACGACAGCTATCATGGGCAACGAGCAGTACTTC. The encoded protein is CASSQGTTAIMGNEQYF.

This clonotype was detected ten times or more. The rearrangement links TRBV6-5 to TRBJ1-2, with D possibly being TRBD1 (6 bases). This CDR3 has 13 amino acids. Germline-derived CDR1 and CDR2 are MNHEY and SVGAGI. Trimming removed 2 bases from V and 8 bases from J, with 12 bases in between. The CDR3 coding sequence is TGTGCCAGCAGTTACCGGTGGGGGCGAGGCTACACCTTC. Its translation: CASSYRWGRGYTF.

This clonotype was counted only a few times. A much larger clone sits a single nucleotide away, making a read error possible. The CDR3 nucleotides read TGCGGTGCTACGGGACAAAACTACGAGCAGTACTTC. It is translated as CGATGQNYEQYF. This chain connects TRBV20-1 to TRBJ2-7; D perhaps matches TRBD1 (6 bases). From germline, CDR1 is DFQATT and CDR2 SNEGSKA (reference sequence). The CDR3 is 12 residues long.

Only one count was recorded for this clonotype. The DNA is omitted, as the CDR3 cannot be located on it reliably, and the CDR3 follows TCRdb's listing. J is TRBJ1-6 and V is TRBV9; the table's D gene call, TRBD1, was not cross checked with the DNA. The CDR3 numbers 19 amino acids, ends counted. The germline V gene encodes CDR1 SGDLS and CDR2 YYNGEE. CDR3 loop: CASSFYICSQGGRNSPLHF.

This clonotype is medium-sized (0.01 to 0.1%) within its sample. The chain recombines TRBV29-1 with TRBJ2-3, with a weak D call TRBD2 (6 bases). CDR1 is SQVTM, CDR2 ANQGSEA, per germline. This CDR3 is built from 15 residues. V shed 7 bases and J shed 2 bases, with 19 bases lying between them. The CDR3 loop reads CSAERRVGNTDTQYF. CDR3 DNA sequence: TGCAGCGCCGAAAGGAGGGTCGGGAACACAGATACGCAGTATTTT.

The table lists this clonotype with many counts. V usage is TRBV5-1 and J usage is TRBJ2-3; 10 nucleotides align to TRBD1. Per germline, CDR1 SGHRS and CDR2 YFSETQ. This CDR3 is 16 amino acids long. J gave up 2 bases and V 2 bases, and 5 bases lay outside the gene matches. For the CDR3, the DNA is TGCGCCAGCAGCTTCCGACAGGGGGCGATCACAGATACGCAGTATTTT. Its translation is CASSFRQGAITDTQYF.

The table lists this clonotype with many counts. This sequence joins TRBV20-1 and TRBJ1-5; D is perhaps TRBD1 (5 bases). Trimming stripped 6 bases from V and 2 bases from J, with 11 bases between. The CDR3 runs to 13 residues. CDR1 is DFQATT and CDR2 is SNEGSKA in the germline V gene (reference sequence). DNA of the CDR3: TGCAGTGCCAGTTCGGGGGGCAATCAGCCCCAGCATTTT. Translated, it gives CSASSGGNQPQHF.

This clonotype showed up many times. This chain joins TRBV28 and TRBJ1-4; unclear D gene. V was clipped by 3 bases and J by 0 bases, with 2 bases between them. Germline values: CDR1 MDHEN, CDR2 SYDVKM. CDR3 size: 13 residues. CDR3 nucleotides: TGTGCCAGCAGTTTTTCAACTAATGAAAAACTGTTTTTT. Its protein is CASSFSTNEKLFF.

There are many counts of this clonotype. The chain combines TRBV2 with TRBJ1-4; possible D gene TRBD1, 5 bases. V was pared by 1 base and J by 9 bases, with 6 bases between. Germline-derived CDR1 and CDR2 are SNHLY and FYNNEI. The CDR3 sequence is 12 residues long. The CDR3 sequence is CASSEGGQKLFF. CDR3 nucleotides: TGTGCCAGCAGTGAAGGGGGCCAAAAACTGTTTTTT.

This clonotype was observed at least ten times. DNA of the CDR3: TGTGCCAGCAGCTTGGTGGCAGCCGGCGGCTATGGCTACACCTTC. Protein: CASSLVAAGGYGYTF. V and J are TRBV5-6 and TRBJ1-2; unclear D gene. The CDR3 spans 15 residues. Germline assignment: CDR1 SGHDT and CDR2 YYEEEE. Trimming removed 0 bases from V and 4 bases from J, with 13 bases in between.